This T cell receptor (beta chain) was recovered during a study of CD8 T cells in Susac syndrome (dated by TCRdb to the late 2010s). Looking at the study overall: The study used repertoire sequencing to test whether antigen drove CD8+ T cell activation and differentiation in Susac syndrome. The paper as a whole reports these results and caveats: The study acknowledged that relatively few individuals were included in the TCR sequencing and HLA analysis.

High-throughput TCR beta sequencing profiled peripheral blood CD8+ and CD4+ T cells from healthy donors, Susac syndrome patients and multiple sclerosis patients. Healthy donors were age- and sex-matched controls. Bulk CD8+ and CD4+ T cells were purified by magnetic negative isolation, while CD8+ TEMRA cells were enriched using FACS. Blood was collected in EDTA tubes and processed within 24 hours, with PBMCs isolated through density gradient centrifugation. PBMCs destined for TCR sequencing were cryopreserved in liquid nitrogen and later thawed in a 37 °C water bath. The sorted or isolated CD4+, CD8+ and CD8+ TEMRA cells had a purity of 90% or higher. Regarding this clonotype: Its antigen target is currently unknown. Qualities for individual bases were not recorded, and no much larger clone is one base off.

RNA was extracted with the RNeasy kit and about 0.5 to 1 ug was reverse transcribed using random hexamers. The immunoSEQ multiplex PCR assay, which covers 54 Vbeta and 13 Jbeta segments, was used to amplify TCR beta CDR3 regions. PCR amplification bias was corrected using a synthetic template baseline for primer optimization and computational correction. The paper's processing steps were these. Reads were annotated to V, D and J genes per IMGT and analyzed with immunoSEQ Analyzer, keeping only productive sequences. To calculate clonality, Shannon entropy was normalized by log2 of the number of productive unique sequences and then subtracted from one. For each patient and control, public and private clones were evaluated among the 100 most prevalent clones. A clone was defined as Susac-specific if it was absent from the healthy and MS cohorts, from 1052 published viral clones and from other ImmuneACCESS disease sequences. The public reads were run again by TCRdb, first through fastp at Q25 and then through MiXCR, and only productive beta chains were kept. CDR3 protein duplicates are merged, each entry listing the most common genes and DNA. In this record, the V and J calls reflect TCRdb's handling and not the investigators' own analysis. The sample table shows 150,000 to 200,000 distinct CDR3 sequences, and roughly 95% are seen once. The ten largest clones capture around 0.13% of the sample.

Looking up the germline V gene (reference sequence) yields CDR1 SGHNT and CDR2 YYREEE. From the cysteine through the phenylalanine, the CDR3 covers 16 amino acids. The retained sequence is limited to the CDR3, 48 bases, with the frame set at the first base. V sheds 4 bases and J sheds 4 bases, leaving 17 bases between their ends. This TCR was recovered from a human donor in good health. Sequencing used CD4+ T cells from PBMCs. The rearrangement combines TRBV5-4 with TRBJ2-2; the D gene cannot be resolved reliably. The sequenced DNA is TGTGCCAGCAGCCGGATGCTGGGCGGTGGCACCGGGGAGCTGTTTTTT. It codes for CASSRMLGGGTGELFF.